This note documents a single T cell receptor (beta chain) sequence. The antigen remains undetermined. Method: immunoSEQ multiplex PCR; TCRdb's copy keeps in-frame clones and lacks some. The profile shows about 650,000 clones, nearly 97% of them singletons. The V gene's germline CDR1 is SNHLY and CDR2 FYNNEI. The trim removed 5 bases at V and 8 bases at J, leaving 3 bases unmatched. This CDR3 region has 12 residues. Naive-designated CD8 cells lacked CD45RO, were positively enriched for CCR7, and omitted terminally differentiated effector memory CD45RA+ cells. The study drew its donors from healthy HIV-negative adults without recent acute infections or vaccinations. The sample is drawn from a study of shared clonotypes between healthy human individuals. Regarding the study as a whole: Only blood samples were collected, and tissue repertoires likely differ.

The chain links TRBV2 to TRBJ2-1, with 7 bases lining up with TRBD1. The sequenced material came from naive CD8+ T cells sorted from blood. The sequence was obtained from a woman in her 30s in good health. CDR3 amino acids: CASSLTGDEQFF. The CDR3 DNA follows: TGTGCCAGCAGTCTAACAGGGGATGAGCAGTTCTTC. Full variable domain (remainder filled in from reference TRBV2 and TRBJ2-1): EPEVTQTPSHQVTQMGQEVILRCVPISNHLYFYWYRQILGQKVEFLVSFYNNEISEKSEIFDDQFSVERPDGSNFTLKIRSTKLEDSAMYFCASSLTGDEQFFGPGTRLTVL.